The present T cell receptor (beta chain) was sequenced within a study of memory CD4+ T cells and cytomegalovirus serostatus. Single viable CD3+CD4+CD8-CD45RO+ cells were sorted as the memory CD4+ T cells. This clone was detected only once. The table came from immunoSEQ multiplex PCR; TCRdb's copy has only in-frame clones and leaves some out. The sample has 40,000 to 55,000 clones, 82% seen once. Germline loops: CDR1 SEHNR, CDR2 FQNEAQ (reference sequence). Trimming took 5 bases from V and 1 from J, leaving 11 bases between them. The CDR3 sequence is 14 residues long. This chain connects TRBV7-9 to TRBJ1-1, with a tentative D call TRBD1 (5 bases). The TCR was taken from an adult in good health and CMV-seronegative. Sequencing was performed on memory CD4+ T cells from blood. The CDR3 spells CASSHSTANTEAFF. The CDR3 region has the DNA TGTGCCAGCAGCCACTCGACAGCGAACACTGAAGCTTTCTTT.